Presented here are 19 T cell receptor beta chains from one specimen sequenced in a study of shared clonotypes between healthy human individuals. Sequencing used immunoSEQ multiplex PCR; TCRdb keeps in-frame clones, though not all of them. The repertoire holds more than 2 million clones, with 80% to 95% as singletons. CD45RO-negative CD8 cells positively selected for CCR7 made up the naive population, which excluded terminally differentiated effector memory CD45RA+ cells. The sequenced sample was naive CD8+ T cells from PBMCs. The receptors originated from a man aged 18-30 years in good health. Some clones in this sample may be carry-over from other donors' samples.

The chain employs TRBV11-2 and TRBJ2-3, with 8 bases that match TRBD1. The germline gives CDR1 SGHAT, CDR2 FQNNGV. The V gene end was trimmed by 4 bases and the J gene end by 3 bases; junction bases not matched to a gene: 3. The CDR3 contains 14 residues. The CDR3 spells CASSSGQGTDTQYF. Here the CDR3 DNA reads TGTGCCAGCAGCTCCGGACAGGGTACAGATACGCAGTATTTT.

The chain carries TRBV28 and TRBJ2-2; 8 bases align to TRBD1. The CDR3 is 15 residues long. With V trimmed by 6 bases and J by 0 bases, 3 bases remained unmatched. From germline, CDR1 is MDHEN and CDR2 SYDVKM. DNA of the CDR3: TGTGCCAGCAGCACGACAGGGGCGAACACCGGGGAGCTGTTTTTT. Residues: CASSTTGANTGELFF.

This clone was seen a single time. The chain carries TRBV7-8 and TRBJ2-3; a possible D gene is TRBD2 (6 bases). Germline CDR1 reads SGHVS; CDR2 reads FQNEAQ. The CDR3 length is 15 residues. V was cut by 1 base and J by 3 bases, with 11 bases left in between. CDR3 sequence (DNA): TGTGCCAGCAGCTTAGAACGGGGGTGGACAGATACGCAGTATTTT. The encoded protein is CASSLERGWTDTQYF.

This chain links TRBV27 with TRBJ2-1; D is possibly TRBD2 (6 bases). The CDR3 consists of 15 residues. Trimming left V 8 bases short and J 2 bases short, with 16 bases between. Per the germline V gene, CDR1 is MNHEY and CDR2 is SMNVEV (reference sequence). For the CDR3, the DNA is TGTGCCAGCGTAGCTTTTAGCGGTACCTACAATGAGCAGTTCTTC. Encoded protein: CASVAFSGTYNEQFF.

The V call is TRBV7-9, the J call TRBJ2-1; D could derive from TRBD1 or TRBD2 (5 bases each). The V end was cut by 1 base, the J end by 10 bases, with 11 bases between. Germline-derived CDR1 and CDR2 are SEHNR and FQNEAQ (reference sequence). The CDR3 has 13 residues. The CDR3 nucleotides are TGTGCCAGCAGCTTAGTTGCGTGGGGGGAGCAGTTCTTC. Its translation is CASSLVAWGEQFF.

The rearrangement uses TRBV27 and TRBJ2-1; D gene uncertain. The V and J ends lost 9 bases and 0 bases respectively, with 9 bases between them. The CDR3 is made up of 13 amino acids. Looked up from germline, CDR1 is MNHEY and CDR2 is SMNVEV (reference sequence). Here the CDR3 reads CASGWSSYNEQFF. CDR3 in DNA: TGTGCCAGTGGCTGGAGCTCCTACAATGAGCAGTTCTTC.

This chain uses TRBV28 with TRBJ2-7; 8 bases agree with TRBD1. The trim removed 6 bases at V and 7 bases at J, leaving 8 bases unmatched. Germline-derived CDR1 and CDR2 are MDHEN and SYDVKM. The CDR3 has 13 residues. The CDR3 sequence is CASRIDRGGEQYF. The DNA for the CDR3 is TGTGCCAGCAGAATAGACAGGGGTGGAGAGCAGTACTTC.

Comment on this clone: Different DNA sequences within this sample yield the same CDR3. The DNA of the CDR3 is TGTGCCAGCAGCTTAGGTGTCTCCTACGAGCAGTACTTC. The encoded protein is CASSLGVSYEQYF. The chain uses TRBV11-2 and TRBJ2-7; D unresolved. Trimming removed 1 base from V and 0 bases from J, with 4 bases in between. The CDR3 runs to 13 residues. The germline CDR1 and CDR2 sequences are SGHAT and FQNNGV.

Written as DNA, the CDR3 is TGTGCCAGCAGCCCAGAAGCGGATCCCTACAATGAGCAGTTCTTC. Translating gives CASSPEADPYNEQFF. V gene TRBV7-8 combines with J gene TRBJ2-1; weak D call: TRBD2 (5 bases). The V gene's germline CDR1 is SGHVS and CDR2 FQNEAQ. The V end was cut by 5 bases, the J end by 2 bases, with 13 bases between. The CDR3 runs to 15 residues. Using reference TRBV7-8 and TRBJ2-1 for the parts outside the CDR3, the full variable domain is GAGVSQSPRYKVAKRGQDVALRCDPISGHVSLFWYQQALGQGPEFLTYFQNEAQLDKSGLPSDRFFAERPEGSVSTLKIQRTQQEDSAVYLCASSPEADPYNEQFFGPGTRLTVL.

The genes are TRBV19 and TRBJ2-1; 7 bases match TRBD1. The V gene's germline CDR1 is LNHDA and CDR2 SQIVND (reference sequence). With 5 bases clipped from V and 13 bases from J, the junction kept 5 bases outside the gene matches. This CDR3 has 11 residues. The CDR3 region has the DNA TGTGCCAGTAGTCGAAGGGGGCAACAGTTCTTC. Protein product: CASSRRGQQFF.

The chain has TRBV27 and TRBJ1-1, with TRBD1 as a possible D gene (6 bases). V lost 4 bases to trimming and J lost 3 bases, with 24 bases between them. The CDR3 length is 18 residues. The germline CDR1 and CDR2 sequences are MNHEY and SMNVEV (reference sequence). The CDR3 coding sequence is TGTGCCAGCAGTTCCCCTGATGGCGTGGGGGGCATGGACACTGAAGCTTTCTTT. Translating it yields CASSSPDGVGGMDTEAFF.

This rearrangement joins TRBV9 to TRBJ2-7; 8 positions agree with TRBD1. The CDR3 sequence is 16 residues long. Per the germline V gene, CDR1 is SGDLS and CDR2 is YYNGEE. The junction had 9 bases not matched to a gene; V was cut back by 0 bases and J by 4 bases. The CDR3 sequence: CASSVAAAGGLYEQYF. In DNA, the CDR3 is TGTGCCAGCAGCGTAGCGGCGGCAGGGGGCCTGTACGAGCAGTACTTC.

Regarding this clone: This sample includes further DNA sequences coding for the same CDR3. The chain couples TRBV5-6 to TRBJ2-5; no reliable D call. The V end lost 0 bases, the J end lost 4 bases, and 4 bases lay between the germline ends. The CDR3 has 12 residues. Germline V CDR1 and CDR2: SGHDT, YYEEEE. The DNA of the CDR3 is TGTGCCAGCAGCTTGGTGGGAGAGACCCAGTACTTC. As protein: CASSLVGETQYF.

The genes are TRBV27 and TRBJ2-7; possibly TRBD1 or TRBD2 for D (5 bases each). V dropped 6 bases and J dropped 4 bases, with 13 bases sitting between them. This CDR3 region has 13 residues. CDR1 and CDR2 (germline): MNHEY, SMNVEV (reference sequence). CDR3 bases: TGTGCCAGCAGCCCGGGACCAGTTTACGAGCAGTACTTC. It yields the protein CASSPGPVYEQYF.

The chain recombines TRBV5-1 with TRBJ2-1, with D possibly being TRBD2 (5 bases). Germline CDR1 reads SGHRS; CDR2 reads YFSETQ. The CDR3 is made up of 17 amino acids. Trimming pared 0 bases from V and 8 bases from J, leaving 21 bases between. This CDR3 reads CASSLDLRGGPNDEQFF. The CDR3 DNA reads TGCGCCAGCAGCTTGGATTTACGGGGTGGGCCCAACGATGAGCAGTTCTTC.

Comment on this clone: The sample contains more than one DNA sequence encoding this CDR3. The chain carries TRBV19 and TRBJ2-1; 7 bases fit TRBD1. Germline V gene sequence: CDR1 LNHDA, CDR2 SQIVND (reference sequence). The CDR3 has 14 amino acids. V lost 5 bases, J lost 1 base, and 2 bases stayed unmatched. For the CDR3, the DNA is TGTGCCAGTAGTGCAGGGGGTTCCTACAATGAGCAGTTCTTC. As protein: CASSAGGSYNEQFF.

This clone has just one count. V usage is TRBV4-3 and J usage is TRBJ2-3; TRBD2 agrees at 12 bases. The CDR3 is 17 residues long. V shed 0 bases, J shed 5 bases, and the junction held 6 bases outside the gene matches. Per the germline V gene, CDR1 is LGHNA and CDR2 is YSLEER. CDR3 DNA sequence: TGCGCCAGCAGCCAAGAACTGACTAGCGGGAGTTTAGATACGCAGTATTTT. Residues: CASSQELTSGSLDTQYF.

The rearrangement links TRBV6-5 to TRBJ2-7; the D is unclear. This CDR3 is built from 13 residues. V was pared by 0 bases and J by 6 bases, with 9 bases between. Germline CDR1 reads MNHEY; CDR2 reads SVGAGI. In DNA form, the CDR3 reads TGTGCCAGCAGTTACTCCCTGAGTTCCGAGCAGTACTTC. Translated, it gives CASSYSLSSEQYF.

This chain links TRBV9 with TRBJ2-1; D possibly corresponds to TRBD2 (6 bases). V was clipped by 4 bases and J by 6 bases, with 23 bases between them. This CDR3 contains 17 residues. Germline V gene data show CDR1 as SGDLS and CDR2 as YYNGEE. CDR3 in DNA: TGTGCCAGCAGCCGTCCTACCACTAGGACTACCCGCAATGAGCAGTTCTTC. Its protein product is CASSRPTTRTTRNEQFF. The full variable domain, with the rest looked up from reference TRBV9 and TRBJ2-1, is DSGVTQTPKHLITATGQRVTLRCSPRSGDLSVYWYQQSLDQGLQFLIQYYNGEERAKGNILERFSAQQFPDLHSELNLSSLELGDSALYFCASSRPTTRTTRNEQFFGPGTRLTVL.